A selection of T cell receptor beta chains follows, all from one sample in a study of CD8 T cell repertoires and HIV-1 epitope variants. For these receptors, no antigen is known. Generated by immunoSEQ multiplex PCR, the TCRdb table keeps only in-frame clones and is missing some. The sample contains fewer than 5,000 clones, less than 70% of which appear only once. The material sequenced was cultured CD8+ T cells derived from PBMCs. These receptors were taken from a male donor with HIV. CDR3s include the opening cysteine and the closing phenylalanine or tryptophan.

V | CDR3
TRBV7-3 | CASSLASVGDTQYF
TRBV5-1 | CASSLYSGTTSSYEQYF
TRBV6-5 | CASTPGGASTDTQYF
TRBV5-3 | CARSYLPRRGNTDTQYF
TRBV7-2 | CASSLGPFNEKLFF
TRBV6-1 | CASSEDPQGIFQPQHF
TRBV13 | CASSLPGTGELGGYTF
TRBV9 | CASSESGATYNEQFF
TRBV28 | CASSLFGTGEGTDTQYF
TRBV5-4 | CASSLGLAGGGETQYF
TRBV28 | CASSWDYNSPLHF
TRBV5-6 | CASSNGGVYEQYF
TRBV27 | CASSLSGVATEAFF
TRBV5-5 | CASSPAGFIYEQYF
TRBV14 | CASSQGGPLSNQPQHF
TRBV7-9 | CASSLGDPGPPPYEQFF
TRBV4-1 | CASSPKGQGDEQYF
TRBV4-2 | CASSLGDSGRGGYTF
TRBV28 | CASSLYPPDLNYGYTF
TRBV5-1 | CASSFGGVGEAFF
TRBV28 | CASSLLGGTNTGELFF
TRBV4-3 | CASSQETGFYEQYF
TRBV18 | CASSQGAFPYEQYF
TRBV19 | CASSVGEWGNQPQHF
TRBV5-1 | CASSPGTGQKQYF
TRBV4-3 | CASSQEPQMGNSPLHF
TRBV11-2 | CASSSLRRTGASNYGYTF
TRBV6-6 | CASSYSVGVLETQYF
TRBV30 | CAWSVGTEAFF
TRBV7-2 | CASSLTRDSSYEQYF
TRBV7-8 | CASSPGTRETQYF
TRBV27 | CASSILGTVPYNEQFF
TRBV4-2 | CASSQDHQTGRNTEAFF
TRBV25-1 | CASSVEGHYEQYF
TRBV6-6 | CASSYKEGSYEQYF
TRBV6-6 | CASSRRGGAQETQYF
TRBV30 | CAWSVDSSSGNTIYF